This T cell receptor beta chain was found in a study of T cell responses to AZD1222 COVID-19 vaccine. In germline, CDR1 is MNHEY, CDR2 SVGAGI. The CDR3 is made up of 15 amino acids. With 6 bases removed from V and 0 bases from J, the gap between germline ends came to 12 bases. As to this clone: The antigen remains undetermined.

General study results and limits: The peak T cell response came first, and repertoires were sampled only after it. It should be noted that donors were predominantly white British and more often female, and clonal diversity was possibly underestimated. AZD1222 recipients seropositive at baseline numbered only six.

Produced via immunoSEQ multiplex PCR; TCRdb's table is partial and in-frame only. The repertoire consists of roughly 120,000 clones, with roughly nine tenths occurring once and the leading ten covering approximately 4%. This sequence was found in an adult in good health. The V and J genes are TRBV6-5 and TRBJ1-5; no firm D call. The sequenced sample was peripheral blood, obtained on day 0 of AZD1222 vaccination. The CDR3 spells CASRDPDGSNQPQHF. As DNA, the CDR3 is TGTGCCAGCAGAGACCCCGACGGTAGCAATCAGCCCCAGCATTTT.